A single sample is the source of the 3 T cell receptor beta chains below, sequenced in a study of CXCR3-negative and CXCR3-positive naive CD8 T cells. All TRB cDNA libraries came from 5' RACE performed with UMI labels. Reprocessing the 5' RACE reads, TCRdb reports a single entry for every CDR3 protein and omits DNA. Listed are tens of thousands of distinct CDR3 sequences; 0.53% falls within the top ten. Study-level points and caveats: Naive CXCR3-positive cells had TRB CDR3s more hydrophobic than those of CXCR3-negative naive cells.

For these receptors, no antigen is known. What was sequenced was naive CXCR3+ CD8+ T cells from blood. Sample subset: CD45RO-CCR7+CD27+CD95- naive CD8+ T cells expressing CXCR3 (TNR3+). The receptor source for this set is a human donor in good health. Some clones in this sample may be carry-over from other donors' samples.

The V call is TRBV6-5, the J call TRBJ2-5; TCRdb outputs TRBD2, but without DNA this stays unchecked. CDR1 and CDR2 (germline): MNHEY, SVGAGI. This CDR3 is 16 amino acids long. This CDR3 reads CASSPGGPWGQETQYF.

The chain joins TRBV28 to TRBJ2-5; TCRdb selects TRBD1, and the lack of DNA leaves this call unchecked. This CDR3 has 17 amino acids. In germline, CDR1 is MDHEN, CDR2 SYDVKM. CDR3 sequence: CASSLVGAGANRGTQYF.

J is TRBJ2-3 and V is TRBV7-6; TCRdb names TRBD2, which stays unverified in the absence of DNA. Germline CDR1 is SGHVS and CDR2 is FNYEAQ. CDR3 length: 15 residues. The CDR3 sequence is CASRPLARGTDTQYF. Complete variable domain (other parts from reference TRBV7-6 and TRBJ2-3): GAGVSQSPRYKVTKRGQDVALRCDPISGHVSLYWYRQALGQGPEFLTYFNYEAQQDKSGLPNDRFSAERPEGSISTLTIQRTEQRDSAMYRCASRPLARGTDTQYFGPGTRLTVL.